This entry concerns a single T cell receptor (beta chain). The entry originates in a study of blood T cell repertoires in COVID-19. TCRdb's copy holds only in-frame clones and misses some; the assay was immunoSEQ multiplex PCR. Seen here are about 230,000 clones, 80% to 90% observed once, and the top ten hold about 0.93%. From germline, CDR1 is SGDLS and CDR2 YYNGEE. V was pared by 0 bases and J by 3 bases, with 16 bases between. This CDR3 region has 17 residues. The specimen sequenced was peripheral blood. The chain couples TRBV9 to TRBJ2-1, with a possible D match to TRBD2 (6 bases). This TCR was recovered from a man aged 35-49 years with acute or convalescent COVID-19. In DNA, the CDR3 is TGTGCCAGCAGCGTAGGGACTACGAGTTCGTACTACAATGAGCAGTTCTTC. It is translated as CASSVGTTSSYYNEQFF.